These 4 T cell receptor beta chains came from one sample sequenced in a study of shared clonotypes between healthy human individuals. Sequencing used immunoSEQ multiplex PCR; TCRdb keeps in-frame clones, though not all of them. The profile covers around 530,000 clones, with around 78% appearing a single time and around 11% taken by the ten largest. The sample comprised PBMCs. Receptors were obtained from a woman aged 40-49 years in good health. Some clones in this sample may be carry-over from other donors' samples.

The rearrangement uses TRBV6-5 and TRBJ1-5, with 10 positions matching TRBD1. In germline, CDR1 is MNHEY, CDR2 SVGAGI. V lost 10 bases, J lost 2 bases, and 5 bases stayed unmatched. The CDR3 totals 14 residues. CDR3 bases: TGTGCCACGGGGACAGGGGTGGGCAATCAGCCCCAGCATTTT. It yields the protein CATGTGVGNQPQHF.

In this sample, this clone turned up many times. The rearrangement uses TRBV5-1 and TRBJ2-5, with D perhaps TRBD1 or TRBD2 (5 bases each). CDR1 is SGHRS, CDR2 YFSETQ, per germline. Trimming pared 7 bases from V and 5 bases from J, leaving 15 bases between. The length of the CDR3 is 13 residues. CDR3: CASGLVGDETQYF. For the CDR3, the DNA is TGCGCCAGCGGCCTCGTAGGGGACGAGACCCAGTACTTC.

This clone was found once. This chain uses TRBV28 with TRBJ2-1, with D maybe TRBD1 (5 bases). Deletions cut 5 bases from V and 1 base from J, with 9 bases between. The V gene's germline CDR1 is MDHEN and CDR2 SYDVKM. This CDR3 is built from 14 residues. CDR3 residues: CASSPRVSYNEQFF. The CDR3 DNA is TGTGCCAGCAGTCCCAGGGTATCCTACAATGAGCAGTTCTTC.

V is TRBV4-3 and J is TRBJ2-5; D possibly uses TRBD1 or TRBD2 (5 bases each). CDR1 and CDR2 from the germline V gene are LGHNA and YSLEER. V shed 0 bases and J shed 11 bases, with 13 bases lying between them. The CDR3 totals 13 residues. CDR3 sequence: CASSQELLGEQYF. The CDR3 nucleotides read TGCGCCAGCAGCCAAGAACTACTAGGGGAGCAGTACTTC.